This TCR beta chain was recovered during a study of shared clonotypes between healthy human individuals. On the study more broadly: There were three CD4 naive, three CD4 memory, two CD8 naive and one CD8 memory plates per donor. Study results and caveats: Clonotypes not shared had lower generation probabilities than those common to all four donors. Apart from blood, nothing was sampled; tissue repertoires likely differ.

Original analysis: ImmunoSEQ only sent back junction sequences with no quality scores, so filtering was done differently. The protocol was immunoSEQ multiplex PCR, while the TCRdb copy is restricted to in-frame clones and leaves out a portion. V, J and clone size are those of that table, while D and trimming were read from the DNA. The sample holds about 360,000 clones, around four fifths seen once. The germline V and J ends were trimmed by 7 bases and 2 bases, with 15 bases remaining between them. Germline V gene sequence: CDR1 LNHDA, CDR2 SQIVND (reference sequence). This CDR3 has 16 amino acids. Concerning this clone: Antigen: not known.

Sequenced material: memory CD4+ T cells sorted from blood. Noted subset: CD45RA-negative fraction. The TCR comes from a man between 25 and 39 years old in good health. The gene calls are TRBV19 and TRBJ2-6, with D maybe TRBD2 (5 bases). The DNA of the CDR3 is TGTGCCAGTAAGAGGGCCTTGTCTGCTGGGGCCAACGTCCTGACTTTC. Protein: CASKRALSAGANVLTF.